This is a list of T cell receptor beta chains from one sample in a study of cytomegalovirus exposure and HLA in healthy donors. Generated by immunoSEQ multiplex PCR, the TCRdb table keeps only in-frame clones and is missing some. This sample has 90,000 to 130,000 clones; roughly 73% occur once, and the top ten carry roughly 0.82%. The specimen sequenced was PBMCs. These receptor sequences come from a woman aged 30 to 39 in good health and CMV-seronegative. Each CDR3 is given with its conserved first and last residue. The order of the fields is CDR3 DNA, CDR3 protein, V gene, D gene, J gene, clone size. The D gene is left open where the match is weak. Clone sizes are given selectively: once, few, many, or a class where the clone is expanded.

CDR3nt: TGTGCCAGCAGCGCAGGCCCGGGAAAGGGCACCGGGGAGCTGTTTTTT
CDR3aa: CASSAGPGKGTGELFF
v_gene: TRBV9
d_gene: -
j_gene: TRBJ2-2
abundance: -

CDR3nt: TGTGCCAGCAGAATTTCCCAGGGCGAGCAGTACTTC
CDR3aa: CASRISQGEQYF
v_gene: TRBV6-1
d_gene: -
j_gene: TRBJ2-7
abundance: -

CDR3nt: TGTGCCAGCAGCCAGCGGGGGCGCCCCTCCACAGATACGCAGTATTTT
CDR3aa: CASSQRGRPSTDTQYF
v_gene: TRBV11-2
d_gene: TRBD2
j_gene: TRBJ2-3
abundance: -

CDR3nt: TGTGCCAGCAGCCCGTGGACAGGCTTTAGGGAAAAACTGTTTTTT
CDR3aa: CASSPWTGFREKLFF
v_gene: TRBV5-8
d_gene: TRBD1
j_gene: TRBJ1-4
abundance: -

CDR3nt: TGTGCTAGCAGCTGGGCGGGGCTGGGGGAGACCCAGTACTTC
CDR3aa: CASSWAGLGETQYF
v_gene: TRBV7-7
d_gene: -
j_gene: TRBJ2-5
abundance: -

CDR3nt: TGTGCCTGGAGTGTTGGAGTGGCAACTAATGAAAAACTGTTTTTT
CDR3aa: CAWSVGVATNEKLFF
v_gene: TRBV30
d_gene: -
j_gene: TRBJ1-4
abundance: -

CDR3nt: TGCGCCAGCAGCGGGGGGTCTAGCGGGAGGGCCGTAAATGAGCAGTTCTTC
CDR3aa: CASSGGSSGRAVNEQFF
v_gene: TRBV10-2
d_gene: TRBD2
j_gene: TRBJ2-1
abundance: few

CDR3nt: TGTGCCTGGTCGATGGGCGCGGGTTCACCCCTCCACTTT
CDR3aa: CAWSMGAGSPLHF
v_gene: TRBV30
d_gene: -
j_gene: TRBJ1-6
abundance: -

CDR3nt: TGTGCCAGCAGCTGGAGTCTAGCGGGGGGCGATACGCAGTATTTT
CDR3aa: CASSWSLAGGDTQYF
v_gene: TRBV7-2
d_gene: TRBD2
j_gene: TRBJ2-3
abundance: -

CDR3nt: TGTGCCAGCAGCACCGGGAACACTGAAGCTTTCTTT
CDR3aa: CASSTGNTEAFF
v_gene: TRBV13
d_gene: -
j_gene: TRBJ1-1
abundance: -

CDR3nt: TGTGCCACCAGCGGAGGGGGACTAGCGGGGAACAATGAGCAGTTCTTC
CDR3aa: CATSGGGLAGNNEQFF
v_gene: TRBV15
d_gene: TRBD2
j_gene: TRBJ2-1
abundance: few

CDR3nt: TGTGCCAGCAGCTTGGTGGTGGGATGGGGCAGAGAGACCCAGTACTTC
CDR3aa: CASSLVVGWGRETQYF
v_gene: TRBV5-4
d_gene: -
j_gene: TRBJ2-5
abundance: few

CDR3nt: TGTGCAAGTCGCTTAGGGGACTCCGGGGCCACCTATGGCTACACCTTC
CDR3aa: CASRLGDSGATYGYTF
v_gene: TRBV12-2
d_gene: -
j_gene: TRBJ1-2
abundance: -

CDR3nt: TGTGCCAGCAGCTTAACAGGCCTCGGAGGGAATCAGCCCCAGCATTTT
CDR3aa: CASSLTGLGGNQPQHF
v_gene: TRBV7-8
d_gene: -
j_gene: TRBJ1-5
abundance: -

CDR3nt: TGCGCCAGCAGCCAGGGACAGGTAACGTACGAGCAGTACTTC
CDR3aa: CASSQGQVTYEQYF
v_gene: TRBV5-1
d_gene: TRBD1
j_gene: TRBJ2-7
abundance: -

CDR3nt: TGTGCCAGCAGTTTTTTGAGAGAGACCCAGTACTTC
CDR3aa: CASSFLRETQYF
v_gene: TRBV28
d_gene: -
j_gene: TRBJ2-5
abundance: once

CDR3nt: TGTGCCAGCAGACCCGAAGGGGGGGCGGATGGCTACACCTTC
CDR3aa: CASRPEGGADGYTF
v_gene: TRBV11-2
d_gene: -
j_gene: TRBJ1-2
abundance: -

CDR3nt: TGCGCCAGCAGCATCTTCTCTGGGGCCAACGTCCTGACTTTC
CDR3aa: CASSIFSGANVLTF
v_gene: TRBV5-1
d_gene: -
j_gene: TRBJ2-6
abundance: -

CDR3nt: TGTGCCAGCAGGCGGGAATTGAACACTGAAGCTTTCTTT
CDR3aa: CASRRELNTEAFF
v_gene: TRBV2
d_gene: -
j_gene: TRBJ1-1
abundance: -

CDR3nt: TGCGCCAGCAGCCAAGACAGAAACACTGAAGCTTTCTTT
CDR3aa: CASSQDRNTEAFF
v_gene: TRBV4-1
d_gene: -
j_gene: TRBJ1-1
abundance: -

CDR3nt: TGTGCCAGCAGATTGGGGGCGGGCTATGGCTACACCTTC
CDR3aa: CASRLGAGYGYTF
v_gene: TRBV6-5
d_gene: -
j_gene: TRBJ1-2
abundance: -

CDR3nt: TGTGCCAGCAGCTTGGAGGAGGGGACTGAAGCTTTCTTT
CDR3aa: CASSLEEGTEAFF
v_gene: TRBV7-9
d_gene: -
j_gene: TRBJ1-1
abundance: -

CDR3nt: TGTGCCAGCAGCCAAGCGGTTGATAATTCACCCCTCCACTTT
CDR3aa: CASSQAVDNSPLHF
v_gene: TRBV14
d_gene: -
j_gene: TRBJ1-6
abundance: few

CDR3nt: TGTGCCAGCAGTTCCGAGGACAGGGAGGCTGGAAACACCATATATTTT
CDR3aa: CASSSEDREAGNTIYF
v_gene: TRBV6-5
d_gene: TRBD1
j_gene: TRBJ1-3
abundance: -

CDR3nt: TGTGCCAGCAGAAGACACTCAGCCTACCCAGATACGCAGTATTTT
CDR3aa: CASRRHSAYPDTQYF
v_gene: TRBV6-5
d_gene: -
j_gene: TRBJ2-3
abundance: -

CDR3nt: TGCGCCAGCAGAGTCCCCTTATCAGTAAACACCGGGGAGCTGTTTTTT
CDR3aa: CASRVPLSVNTGELFF
v_gene: TRBV5-1
d_gene: -
j_gene: TRBJ2-2
abundance: -

CDR3nt: TGTGCCAGCAGCCCCACGACTCCAGATACGCAGTATTTT
CDR3aa: CASSPTTPDTQYF
v_gene: TRBV7-9
d_gene: -
j_gene: TRBJ2-3
abundance: -

CDR3nt: TGTGCCAGTCAGGGGGAGACAGATACGCAGTATTTT
CDR3aa: CASQGETDTQYF
v_gene: TRBV19
d_gene: TRBD1
j_gene: TRBJ2-3
abundance: few

CDR3nt: TGTGCCAGCAGTGATCAGGGACTTGGGAATCAGCCCCAGCATTTT
CDR3aa: CASSDQGLGNQPQHF
v_gene: TRBV2
d_gene: -
j_gene: TRBJ1-5
abundance: -

CDR3nt: TGTGCCTGGAGTGTACAAGGGGTTAGTGGCTACACCTTC
CDR3aa: CAWSVQGVSGYTF
v_gene: TRBV30
d_gene: -
j_gene: TRBJ1-2
abundance: -

CDR3nt: TGCAGCGTACTACAATGGGACAGGAATGAGCAGTTCTTC
CDR3aa: CSVLQWDRNEQFF
v_gene: TRBV29-1
d_gene: TRBD1
j_gene: TRBJ2-1
abundance: few

CDR3nt: TGCGCCAGCAGCGTCACTAGCGGGAGTGCCTCTACGCAGTATTTT
CDR3aa: CASSVTSGSASTQYF
v_gene: TRBV5-1
d_gene: TRBD2
j_gene: TRBJ2-3
abundance: few

CDR3nt: TGTGCCAGCAGCTTCTCAGGATTTGGGCAGTACTTC
CDR3aa: CASSFSGFGQYF
v_gene: TRBV5-8
d_gene: -
j_gene: TRBJ2-7
abundance: -

CDR3nt: TGCGCCAGCAGCCAAGATCTAGTAGGACAAAGAACCTATGGCTACACCTTC
CDR3aa: CASSQDLVGQRTYGYTF
v_gene: TRBV4-3
d_gene: -
j_gene: TRBJ1-2
abundance: -

CDR3nt: TGTGCCAGCAGCCGAGTCACCCTGGGGGCCACTGAAGCTTTCTTT
CDR3aa: CASSRVTLGATEAFF
v_gene: TRBV5-6
d_gene: -
j_gene: TRBJ1-1
abundance: -

CDR3nt: TGTGCCAGCAGTCCTGGACAAATCTATAATTCACCCCTCCACTTT
CDR3aa: CASSPGQIYNSPLHF
v_gene: TRBV2
d_gene: -
j_gene: TRBJ1-6
abundance: -

CDR3nt: TGCGCCAGCAGCCAGGTTGGGGCCAGGGGGCGCGGAGCTTTCTTT
CDR3aa: CASSQVGARGRGAFF
v_gene: TRBV4-3
d_gene: TRBD1
j_gene: TRBJ1-1
abundance: -

CDR3nt: TGTGCCAGCAGCTTAAGTACAGCTTCCTATGGCTACACCTTC
CDR3aa: CASSLSTASYGYTF
v_gene: TRBV7-9
d_gene: -
j_gene: TRBJ1-2
abundance: few

CDR3nt: TGTGCCAGCAGTGACGGGGGGAGTGGGAACAATGAGCAGTTCTTC
CDR3aa: CASSDGGSGNNEQFF
v_gene: TRBV6-4
d_gene: -
j_gene: TRBJ2-1
abundance: few

CDR3nt: TGTGCCAGCAGTTTTAATTATGGGACAGGGCGTGAAAAACTGTTTTTT
CDR3aa: CASSFNYGTGREKLFF
v_gene: TRBV27
d_gene: TRBD1
j_gene: TRBJ1-4
abundance: -

CDR3nt: TGTGCCAGCAGCTTGGGTCCACTAGAAGAGACCCAGTACTTC
CDR3aa: CASSLGPLEETQYF
v_gene: TRBV7-3
d_gene: -
j_gene: TRBJ2-5
abundance: few

CDR3nt: TGTGCCAGCAGGAAACGGACAGACAACTCTTACGAGCAGTACTTC
CDR3aa: CASRKRTDNSYEQYF
v_gene: TRBV6-5
d_gene: -
j_gene: TRBJ2-7
abundance: few

CDR3nt: TGTGCCAGCAGCCTGGACAGGGAGTTGCAGCCCCAGCATTTT
CDR3aa: CASSLDRELQPQHF
v_gene: TRBV5-8
d_gene: TRBD1
j_gene: TRBJ1-5
abundance: few